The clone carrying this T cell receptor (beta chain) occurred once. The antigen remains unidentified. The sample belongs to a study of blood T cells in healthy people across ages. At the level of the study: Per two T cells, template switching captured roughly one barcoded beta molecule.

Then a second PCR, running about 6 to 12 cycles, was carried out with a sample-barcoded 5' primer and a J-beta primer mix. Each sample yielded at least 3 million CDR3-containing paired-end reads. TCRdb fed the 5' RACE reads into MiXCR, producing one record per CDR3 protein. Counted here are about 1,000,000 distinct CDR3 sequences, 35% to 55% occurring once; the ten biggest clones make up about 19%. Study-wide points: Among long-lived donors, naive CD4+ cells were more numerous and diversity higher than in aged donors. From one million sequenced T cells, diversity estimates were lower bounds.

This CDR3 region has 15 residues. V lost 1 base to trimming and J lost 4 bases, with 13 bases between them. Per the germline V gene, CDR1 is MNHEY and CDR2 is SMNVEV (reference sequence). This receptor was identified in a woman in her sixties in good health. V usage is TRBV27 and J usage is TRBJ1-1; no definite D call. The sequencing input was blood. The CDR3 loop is CASSLCTPLGTEAFF. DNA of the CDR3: TGTGCCAGCAGTTTATGTACACCTCTGGGCACTGAAGCTTTCTTT.